This section outlines one TCR beta chain sequence together with its context. The antigen remains undetermined. Then a second PCR, running about 6 to 12 cycles, was carried out with a sample-barcoded 5' primer and a J-beta primer mix. Each TCR beta cDNA got a 12-nucleotide random molecular identifier. TCRdb re-derived calls from the 5' RACE reads in MiXCR, one entry per CDR3 protein. The sample has about 970,000 distinct CDR3 sequences; 51% are singletons. The sample belongs to a study of blood T cells in healthy people across ages. Study-wide results and caveats: Per-million-T-cell TCR beta diversity fell roughly linearly with age. Any conclusive comparison of naive versus antigen-experienced cells was prevented by using unsorted PBMCs.

The TCR originated in an older woman in good health. Sample: blood.

CDR3 in DNA: TGTGCCAGCAGCTCCCCGGGAGGGATCTCGTACGAGCAGTACTTC. Amino acid sequence: CASSSPGGISYEQYF. This rearrangement joins TRBV7-9 to TRBJ2-7; 8 positions match TRBD2. CDR1 is SEHNR, CDR2 FQNEAQ, per germline (reference sequence). The junction had 9 bases not matched to a gene; V was cut back by 4 bases and J by 4 bases. There are 15 residues in the CDR3.